This T cell receptor (beta chain) stems from a study of T cell changes during pregnancy in multiple sclerosis. J lost 4 bases, V lost 6 bases, and 6 bases had no gene match. The CDR3 extends over 14 amino acids. Germline CDR1 and CDR2: SNHLY and FYNNEI. Assay: immunoSEQ multiplex PCR; the TCRdb copy retains only in-frame clones and omits some. The sample holds fewer than 70,000 clones; approximately 91% are singletons and the top ten take roughly 1.4%. The receptor was derived from a female donor with multiple sclerosis, enrolled in a pregnancy study. The sample here was peripheral blood, taken in the third trimester of pregnancy. The V call is TRBV2, the J call TRBJ1-2, with 9 bases fitting TRBD1. The CDR3 is CASRGQGKSYGYTF. CDR3 coding DNA: TGTGCCAGCAGAGGACAGGGGAAGTCCTATGGCTACACCTTC.